The 25 T cell receptor beta chains in this list originate from one sample, sequenced in a study of blood T cell repertoires in COVID-19. The protocol was immunoSEQ multiplex PCR, while the TCRdb copy is restricted to in-frame clones and leaves out a portion. In the table there are some 70,000 clones, 89% of which are singletons. The source material was peripheral blood. The source is a middle-aged man with active COVID-19.

The chain uses TRBV5-1 and TRBJ2-2; TRBD1 matches at 9 bases. The CDR3 sequence is 17 residues long. With V trimmed by 4 bases and J by 6 bases, 13 bases remained unmatched. Germline assignment: CDR1 SGHRS and CDR2 YFSETQ. The CDR3 nucleotides are TGCGCCAGCAGCCCTACAGGGGGCGAGGTTCGGGCCGGGGAGCTGTTTTTT. It translates to CASSPTGGEVRAGELFF. The whole variable domain, filled in from reference TRBV5-1 and TRBJ2-2, reads KAGVTQTPRYLIKTRGQQVTLSCSPISGHRSVSWYQQTPGQGLQFLFEYFSETQRNKGNFPGRFSGRQFSNSRSEMNVSTLELGDSALYLCASSPTGGEVRAGELFFGEGSRLTVL.

The rearrangement uses TRBV19 and TRBJ1-1, with 12 bases lining up with TRBD1. Germline-derived CDR1 and CDR2 are LNHDA and SQIVND (reference sequence). This CDR3 contains 15 residues. With 5 bases clipped from V and 6 bases from J, the junction kept 7 bases outside the gene matches. As DNA, the CDR3 is TGTGCCAGTAGTGGGTCCGGGACAGGGGGCTCTGAAGCTTTCTTT. Translation: CASSGSGTGGSEAFF.

The CDR3 nucleotides are TGTGCCAGCAGCGCGGGTGTTTCTGGAAACACCATATATTTT. Its translation is CASSAGVSGNTIYF. The gene calls are TRBV9 and TRBJ1-3; the D is unclear. The CDR3 contains 14 residues. V was cut by 3 bases and J by 1 base, with 8 bases left in between. The germline V gene has CDR1 SGDLS and CDR2 YYNGEE.

The chain recombines TRBV9 with TRBJ2-1; 9 nucleotides agree with TRBD1. The germline V gene has CDR1 SGDLS and CDR2 YYNGEE. The CDR3 covers 15 residues. Germline trimming cut 4 bases from V and 7 bases from J; bases unmatched to any gene: 9. CDR3 amino acids: CASSTAGQGKNEQFF. The CDR3 region has the DNA TGTGCCAGCAGCACTGCGGGACAGGGTAAAAATGAGCAGTTCTTC.

The chain combines TRBV5-6 with TRBJ1-6; D is perhaps TRBD1 (5 bases). The V and J ends lost 2 bases and 7 bases respectively, with 10 bases between them. CDR1 and CDR2 (germline): SGHDT, YYEEEE. The CDR3 runs 14 residues. The CDR3 spells CASSFDSSNSPLHF. CDR3 in DNA: TGTGCCAGCAGCTTTGACAGCAGCAATTCACCCCTCCACTTT.

The chain combines TRBV18 with TRBJ1-2, with D possibly matching TRBD1 (5 bases). CDR3 size: 12 residues. The V gene's germline CDR1 is KGHSH and CDR2 LQKENI. V lost 6 bases and J 6 bases, leaving 11 bases between the germline ends. The CDR3 spells CASSQGDDGYTF. In nucleotides, the CDR3 is TGTGCCAGCTCCCAGGGTGACGATGGCTACACCTTC.

The V gene is TRBV4-1, the J gene TRBJ1-5; perhaps TRBD1 as D (5 bases). V shed 4 bases and J shed 4 bases, with 11 bases lying between them. The germline V gene has CDR1 MGHRA and CDR2 YSYEKL. The CDR3 is made up of 14 amino acids. The CDR3 protein is CASSRGGGNQPQHF. The CDR3, as DNA: TGCGCCAGCAGCCGTGGGGGGGGTAATCAGCCCCAGCATTTT.

The V and J genes are TRBV18 and TRBJ1-1; a possible D gene is TRBD1 (5 bases). V was trimmed by 3 bases and J by 2 bases, leaving 10 bases between them. This CDR3 contains 14 residues. From germline, CDR1 is KGHSH and CDR2 LQKENI. The CDR3 DNA is TGTGCCAGCTCACCCGTACAGGAAAACACTGAAGCTTTCTTT. Protein product: CASSPVQENTEAFF.

V is TRBV6-5 and J is TRBJ2-5; D unresolved. Trimming left V 7 bases short and J 7 bases short, with 10 bases between. Germline CDR1 is MNHEY and CDR2 is SVGAGI. The CDR3 loop spans 11 amino acids. Here the CDR3 DNA reads TGTGCCAGCACCCTACAGAGGACCCAGTACTTC. This encodes CASTLQRTQYF.

The V call is TRBV6-6, the J call TRBJ2-7, with 10 positions matching TRBD2. Germline V gives CDR1 MNHNY, CDR2 SVGAGI (reference sequence). The V segment lost 0 bases and the J segment 3 bases; nucleotides outside the gene matches: 2. The CDR3 is 15 residues long. In DNA, the CDR3 is TGTGCCAGCAGTTACTCTAGCGGGGGGATCTACGAGCAGTACTTC. It translates to CASSYSSGGIYEQYF.

This clone was seen only once. The chain links TRBV2 to TRBJ2-2; 10 bases agree with TRBD2. The J segment lost 4 bases and the V segment lost 4 bases, leaving 3 bases of the junction unmatched. CDR1 is SNHLY and CDR2 is FYNNEI in the germline V gene. The CDR3 has 15 amino acids. This chain's CDR3 is CASSVERGGTGELFF. The CDR3 nucleotides are TGTGCCAGCAGTGTTGAGCGGGGGGGCACCGGGGAGCTGTTTTTT.

The chain uses TRBV6-1 and TRBJ2-1; 13 positions match TRBD2. This CDR3 has 16 amino acids. The trim removed 4 bases at V and 3 bases at J, leaving 3 bases unmatched. Germline values: CDR1 MNHNS, CDR2 SASEGT. The chain's CDR3 is CASSATSGGLYNEQFF. The CDR3 DNA reads TGTGCCAGCAGTGCGACTAGCGGGGGGCTCTACAATGAGCAGTTCTTC.

The chain joins TRBV30 to TRBJ1-5; D is possibly TRBD1 (6 bases). The germline V gene has CDR1 GTSNPN and CDR2 SVGIG (reference sequence). The CDR3 is made up of 12 amino acids. V was shortened by 2 bases and J by 16 bases, with 18 bases between the two germline ends. CDR3 DNA sequence: TGTGCCTGGAGTCCCGAGAGAGGGGGTAAACATTTT. Protein product: CAWSPERGGKHF.

The DNA of the CDR3 is TGTGCCAGCAGCTTCGGCACCTCCGCAAGGGGATATAATTCACCCCTCCACTTT. This sequence encodes CASSFGTSARGYNSPLHF. The chain joins TRBV7-2 to TRBJ1-6, with D perhaps matching TRBD1 (5 bases). The CDR3 runs 18 residues. V dropped 3 bases and J dropped 4 bases, with 19 bases sitting between them. Germline V gene sequence: CDR1 SGHTA, CDR2 FQGNSA.

The rearrangement joins TRBV12-3 or TRBV12-4 to TRBJ2-3; TRBD1 agrees at 8 bases. The CDR3 spans 13 residues. V was clipped by 8 bases and J by 0 bases; unmatched bases: 1. The DNA of the CDR3 is TGTGCCAGCCGGACAGGGAGCACAGATACGCAGTATTTT. Its translation: CASRTGSTDTQYF.

CDR3 region: CASSRGQLTEKLFF. In DNA, the CDR3 is TGTGCCAGCAGTCGGGGACAGTTAACTGAAAAACTGTTTTTT. The chain carries TRBV6-5 and TRBJ1-4, with 7 bases aligning to TRBD1. Germline V lookup: CDR1 MNHEY, CDR2 SVGAGI. This CDR3 comprises 14 residues. Trimming cost V 5 bases and J 7 bases; bases outside gene matches: 7.

In its sample, this clone was seen once. The rearrangement uses TRBV2 and TRBJ2-7; D may be TRBD1 (6 bases). The V and J ends lost 4 bases and 6 bases respectively, with 13 bases between them. This CDR3 comprises 13 residues. CDR1 and CDR2 (germline): SNHLY, FYNNEI. CDR3 sequence (DNA): TGTGCCAGCAGTGGGGGGCCCGAGGGCGAGCAGTACTTC. Protein product: CASSGGPEGEQYF.

The rearrangement joins TRBV10-1 to TRBJ1-1; 7 positions match TRBD1. The J segment lost 6 bases and the V segment lost 2 bases, leaving 6 bases of the junction unmatched. Germline assignment: CDR1 WNHNN and CDR2 SYGVQD (reference sequence). The CDR3 has 14 residues. CDR3 sequence reads: CASSEKQGFAEAFF. The CDR3 nucleotides are TGCGCCAGCAGTGAGAAACAGGGGTTCGCTGAAGCTTTCTTT.

This clone was seen only a few times. The V and J genes are TRBV5-6 and TRBJ1-5; D not resolved. The CDR3 is 13 amino acids. Germline values: CDR1 SGHDT, CDR2 YYEEEE. V lost 4 bases and J 3 bases, leaving 8 bases between the germline ends. The CDR3 bases are TGTGCCAGCAGCCTGCAGAACAATCAGCCCCAGCATTTT. Amino acids: CASSLQNNQPQHF.

The V call is TRBV27, the J call TRBJ2-7, with 8 positions matching TRBD2. The CDR3 runs 15 residues. V gave up 3 bases and J gave up 3 bases; unmatched junction bases: 7. Per the germline V gene, CDR1 is MNHEY and CDR2 is SMNVEV (reference sequence). The CDR3 reads CASSLGGGKYYEQYF. The DNA of the CDR3 is TGTGCCAGCAGTTTGGGCGGGGGGAAGTACTACGAGCAGTACTTC.

The chain joins TRBV5-6 to TRBJ1-2, with TRBD1 matching over 10 bases. This CDR3 contains 15 residues. Germline-derived CDR1 and CDR2 are SGHDT and YYEEEE. With 4 bases clipped from V and 7 bases from J, the junction kept 10 bases outside the gene matches. CDR3 loop: CASSGTGQGFAGYTF. DNA for the CDR3: TGTGCCAGCAGCGGAACGGGACAGGGGTTCGCTGGCTACACCTTC.

The chain employs TRBV9 and TRBJ2-7; D might be TRBD2 (5 bases). There are 15 residues in the CDR3. Trimming took off 0 bases at V and 2 bases at J, with 12 bases between the two ends. CDR1 and CDR2 (germline): SGDLS, YYNGEE. The CDR3 here is CASSVDPGGTYEQYF. DNA for the CDR3: TGTGCCAGCAGCGTAGATCCCGGAGGCACCTACGAGCAGTACTTC.

The chain couples TRBV4-1 to TRBJ1-1; D is undetermined. This CDR3 has 14 amino acids. V lost 5 bases to trimming and J lost 4 bases, with 14 bases between them. Germline CDR1 MGHRA, CDR2 YSYEKL. Here the CDR3 reads CASSAPSFSTEAFF. The CDR3 DNA is TGCGCCAGCAGCGCACCCAGTTTCTCCACTGAAGCTTTCTTT.

This clone showed up just once. The chain combines TRBV20-1 with TRBJ2-7; TRBD2 might be the D (6 bases). CDR3 length: 11 amino acids. V shed 3 bases and J shed 6 bases, with 9 bases lying between them. Germline V gene sequence: CDR1 DFQATT, CDR2 SNEGSKA (reference sequence). CDR3 sequence: CSASAGSEQYF. CDR3 DNA sequence: TGCAGTGCTAGCGCGGGGTCCGAGCAGTACTTC.

V is TRBV5-1 and J is TRBJ1-1; 11 bases agree with TRBD1. Germline CDR1 and CDR2: SGHRS and YFSETQ. V was clipped by 1 base and J by 10 bases; unmatched bases: 6. This CDR3 has 14 residues. CDR3 nucleotides: TGCGCCAGCAGCTTGTCTAGGACAGGGGGCGGAGCTTTCTTT. Protein sequence: CASSLSRTGGGAFF.